This T cell receptor beta chain came from a study of monozygotic twins with inflammatory bowel disease. About this clonotype itself: The antigen remains unidentified.

TCRdb reprocessed the 5' RACE reads, with one entry per CDR3 protein and no DNA. The sample's table shows 400,000 or so distinct CDR3 sequences. Findings and limits, study-wide: Ultimately, a single strong signal or clonotype associated with IBD was not supported.

CDR3 length: 14 residues. Germline-derived CDR1 and CDR2 are DFQATT and SNEGSKA (reference sequence). Sequenced sample: blood. This chain links TRBV20-1 with TRBJ1-2; as DNA is missing, the TRBD1 call by TCRdb cannot be tested. The receptor comes from a human donor with ulcerative colitis or Crohn's disease, or a healthy co-twin of an affected twin (not recorded which). The CDR3 loop is CSASMQGGGGGYTF.